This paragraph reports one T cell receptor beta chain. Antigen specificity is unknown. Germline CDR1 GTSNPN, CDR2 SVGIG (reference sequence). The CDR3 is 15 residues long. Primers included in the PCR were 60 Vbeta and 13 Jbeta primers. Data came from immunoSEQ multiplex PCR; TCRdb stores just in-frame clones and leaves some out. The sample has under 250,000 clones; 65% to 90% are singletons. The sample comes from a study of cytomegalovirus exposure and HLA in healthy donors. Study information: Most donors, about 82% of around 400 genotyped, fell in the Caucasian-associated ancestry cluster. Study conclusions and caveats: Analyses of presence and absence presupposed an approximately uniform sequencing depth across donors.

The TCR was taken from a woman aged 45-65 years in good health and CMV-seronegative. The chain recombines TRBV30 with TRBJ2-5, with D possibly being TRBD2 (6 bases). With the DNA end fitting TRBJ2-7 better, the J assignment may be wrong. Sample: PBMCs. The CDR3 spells CAWSELRGRSYEQYF. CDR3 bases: TGTGCCTGGAGTGAGTTGCGGGGACGCTCCTACGAGCAGTACTTC.